The text below deals with one T cell receptor beta chain. This entry comes from a study of patients and donors after allogeneic stem cell transplantation. V was shortened by 5 bases and J by 7 bases, with 9 bases between the two germline ends. CDR3 length: 12 amino acids. One entry per CDR3 protein results from TCRdb running MiXCR on the RT-PCR reads. This table holds 150,000 to 200,000 distinct CDR3 sequences, 20% to 25% found once. Sequencing was carried out using blood, either unsorted or a sorted T cell fraction (not recorded which). This TCR came from a human donor who was either an allogeneic HSCT recipient or a stem cell or donor lymphocyte infusion donor (not recorded which). It is not recorded whose cells these are; they may come from a transplant donor. V gene TRBV12-3 or TRBV12-4 combines with J gene TRBJ1-5; D is unresolved. The CDR3 here is CASSPGPQPQHF. For the CDR3, the DNA is TGTGCCAGCAGTCCTGGTCCCCAGCCCCAGCATTTT.